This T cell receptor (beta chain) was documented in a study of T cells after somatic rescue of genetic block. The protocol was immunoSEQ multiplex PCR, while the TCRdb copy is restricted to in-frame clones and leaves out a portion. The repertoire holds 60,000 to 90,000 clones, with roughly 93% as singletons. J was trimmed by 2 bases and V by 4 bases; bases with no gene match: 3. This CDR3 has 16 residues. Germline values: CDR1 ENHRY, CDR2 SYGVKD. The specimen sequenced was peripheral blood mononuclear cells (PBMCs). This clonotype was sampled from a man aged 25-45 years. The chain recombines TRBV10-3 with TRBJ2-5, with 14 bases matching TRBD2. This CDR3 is CAISGGLAGGQETQYF. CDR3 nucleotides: TGTGCCATCAGTGGCGGACTAGCGGGGGGACAAGAGACCCAGTACTTC.